Below, 32 T cell receptor beta chains from the same sample are listed, as sequenced in a study of blood T cell repertoires in COVID-19 (dated by TCRdb to about 2020). Receptor amplification or capture employed the immunoSEQ multiplex PCR assay. TCRdb re-hosts the immuneACCESS table, in-frame sequences only. Its copies lack some clones; in the studies checked, an unresolved V gene accounts for under half of them, and the cause for the rest is not known. The sample includes about 150,000 clones, with around 85% observed a single time. The ten largest clonotypes hold approximately 30% of the sample. Sample: peripheral blood. The origin of the receptors is an older woman with acute or convalescent COVID-19.

The chain couples TRBV2 to TRBJ1-4, with no clear D. V shed 7 bases and J shed 10 bases, with 13 bases lying between them. CDR3 length: 12 amino acids. Germline assignment: CDR1 SNHLY and CDR2 FYNNEI. This chain's CDR3 is CASNEASRKLFF. Here the CDR3 DNA reads TGTGCCAGCAACGAGGCTTCCCGAAAACTGTTTTTT. Full variable domain (missing parts from reference TRBV2 and TRBJ1-4): EPEVTQTPSHQVTQMGQEVILRCVPISNHLYFYWYRQILGQKVEFLVSFYNNEISEKSEIFDDQFSVERPDGSNFTLKIRSTKLEDSAMYFCASNEASRKLFFGSGTQLSVL.

This chain links TRBV2 with TRBJ1-1, with a possible D match to TRBD1 (6 bases). Germline V CDR1 and CDR2: SNHLY, FYNNEI. This CDR3 comprises 13 residues. Trimming took 8 bases from V and 1 from J, leaving 11 bases between them. The CDR3 loop reads CASLGTRNTEAFF. Here the CDR3 DNA reads TGTGCCAGCTTGGGGACACGGAACACTGAAGCTTTCTTT.

The V and J genes are TRBV18 and TRBJ1-2; 9 bases fit TRBD1. The CDR3 is 14 amino acids. Losses at the gene ends were 3 bases for V and 5 bases for J; bases not matched to a gene: 4. CDR1 and CDR2 from the germline V gene are KGHSH and LQKENI. The CDR3 loop reads CASSPGTGKYGYTF. DNA for the CDR3: TGTGCCAGCTCACCCGGGACAGGGAAATATGGCTACACCTTC.

The rearrangement joins TRBV20-1 to TRBJ2-3; 9 nucleotides agree with TRBD1. The CDR3 spans 14 residues. V lost 3 bases and J lost 3; bases outside the gene matches: 4. The V gene's germline CDR1 is DFQATT and CDR2 SNEGSKA (reference sequence). CDR3 sequence (DNA): TGCAGTGCTAGTTTCGGGACAGGGACAGATACGCAGTATTTT. It translates to CSASFGTGTDTQYF.

This clone is a singleton in its sample. The rearrangement links TRBV6-1 to TRBJ1-2, with TRBD1 as a possible D gene (6 bases). Trimming took 0 bases from V and 0 from J, leaving 11 bases between them. CDR3 length equals 16 residues. The germline V gene has CDR1 MNHNS and CDR2 SASEGT. CDR3 amino acids: CASSEAGGLSNYGYTF. The CDR3 coding sequence is TGTGCCAGCAGTGAAGCGGGGGGGCTCTCTAACTATGGCTACACCTTC.

The chain carries TRBV5-1 and TRBJ2-3, with D possibly TRBD2 on 5 matching bases. Germline lookup yields CDR1 SGHRS and CDR2 YFSETQ. Between the trimmed V and J ends, which lost 3 bases and 5 bases, there was a span of 16 bases. This CDR3 has 15 residues. Here the CDR3 reads CASSSAGTLEDTQYF. The CDR3 DNA sequence: TGCGCCAGCAGCTCGGCGGGTACTCTAGAAGATACGCAGTATTTT.

The rearrangement links TRBV12-3 or TRBV12-4 to TRBJ1-1; no firm D call. V was trimmed by 4 bases and J by 5 bases, leaving 8 bases between them. This CDR3 is built from 12 residues. CDR3 nucleotides: TGTGCCAGCAGTTCGAGAGGAACTGAAGCTTTCTTT. Its translation is CASSSRGTEAFF.

This clone appeared a single time. The V call is TRBV6-5, the J call TRBJ1-2, with D perhaps matching TRBD1 (5 bases). The V end was cut by 2 bases, the J end by 8 bases, with 9 bases between. Germline lookup yields CDR1 MNHEY and CDR2 SVGAGI. CDR3 length equals 12 residues. The CDR3 here is CASSYGQGGYTF. CDR3 nucleotide sequence: TGTGCCAGCAGTTACGGACAAGGAGGCTACACCTTC.

In its sample, this clone was seen a few times. V and J are TRBV10-3 and TRBJ1-2; 8 nucleotides agree with TRBD1. The CDR3 loop spans 15 amino acids. Looked up from germline, CDR1 is ENHRY and CDR2 is SYGVKD. V was pared by 4 bases and J by 5 bases, with 9 bases of the junction left unmatched. In DNA, the CDR3 is TGTGCCATCAGTGCTCGAACAGGGGGTTTATATGGCTACACCTTC. This sequence encodes CAISARTGGLYGYTF.

This clone was observed a single time. In nucleotides, the CDR3 is TGTGCCAGCTCACCACCTTGGACTAATGAGCAGTTCTTC. It is translated as CASSPPWTNEQFF. The genes are TRBV18 and TRBJ2-1; a possible D gene is TRBD2 (5 bases). The CDR3 is 13 amino acids. V was pared by 0 bases and J by 7 bases, with 7 bases between. Germline V gives CDR1 KGHSH, CDR2 LQKENI.

This clone was seen more than once but under ten times. The chain links TRBV30 to TRBJ1-2; 7 bases agree with TRBD1. V lost 6 bases, J lost 7 bases, and 8 bases stayed unmatched. This CDR3 is built from 12 residues. Germline V gene data show CDR1 as GTSNPN and CDR2 as SVGIG (reference sequence). As DNA, the CDR3 is TGTGCCTGTGAGAAGGGGGCGCTTGGCTACACCTTC. Its translation: CACEKGALGYTF.

This chain uses TRBV4-1 with TRBJ2-1; 8 bases are a match to TRBD2. The CDR3 spans 17 residues. CDR1 is MGHRA, CDR2 YSYEKL, per germline. Unmatched junction bases numbered 11, after V lost 3 bases and J lost 4 bases. The CDR3 DNA reads as TGCGCCAGCAGCCACCGAATTGGACTAGCTGCATACAATGAGCAGTTCTTC. It encodes CASSHRIGLAAYNEQFF.

The chain couples TRBV7-8 to TRBJ1-1; a weak D match, TRBD1 (5 bases). The CDR3 extends over 14 amino acids. Germline assignment: CDR1 SGHVS and CDR2 FQNEAQ. Trimming stripped 5 bases from V and 1 base from J, with 11 bases between. The CDR3 bases are TGTGCCAGCAGCCTGGACATTGAGAACACTGAAGCTTTCTTT. This translates into CASSLDIENTEAFF.

The V and J genes are TRBV28 and TRBJ1-5; D is undetermined. The CDR3 length is 14 residues. Between the trimmed V and J ends, which lost 5 bases and 3 bases, there was a span of 11 bases. Germline V gives CDR1 MDHEN, CDR2 SYDVKM. As DNA, the CDR3 is TGTGCCAGCAGTACGAGAGCTAACAATCAGCCCCAGCATTTT. Translation: CASSTRANNQPQHF. Looking up the rest from reference TRBV28 and TRBJ1-5 gives the full variable domain: DVKVTQSSRYLVKRTGEKVFLECVQDMDHENMFWYRQDPGLGLRLIYFSYDVKMKEKGDIPEGYSVSREKKERFSLILESASTNQTSMYLCASSTRANNQPQHFGDGTRLSIL.

This sequence joins TRBV9 and TRBJ2-5; D not resolved. V lost 3 bases, J lost 4 bases, and 13 bases lay in between. The CDR3 runs 14 residues. The germline gives CDR1 SGDLS, CDR2 YYNGEE. In DNA, the CDR3 is TGTGCCAGCAGCGCGACAAGTACTGGAGAGACCCAGTACTTC. Its translation: CASSATSTGETQYF.

This rearrangement joins TRBV5-1 to TRBJ2-2; TRBD2 matches 13 bases. The CDR3 spans 16 residues. CDR1 SGHRS and CDR2 YFSETQ come from the germline V gene. V dropped 5 bases and J dropped 5; count of bases not matched to a gene: 6. Here the CDR3 reads CASSLTSGGPTGELFF. The CDR3 DNA reads TGCGCCAGCAGTCTGACTAGCGGGGGGCCAACCGGGGAGCTGTTTTTT.

The rearrangement links TRBV9 to TRBJ2-2, with 8 bases identical to TRBD1. CDR3 length equals 15 residues. Germline-derived CDR1 and CDR2 are SGDLS and YYNGEE. The trim removed 0 bases at V and 7 bases at J, leaving 5 bases unmatched. For the CDR3, the DNA is TGTGCCAGCAGCGTAGGGGGGACAGGCGTCGGGGAGCTGTTTTTT. Amino acid sequence: CASSVGGTGVGELFF.

The chain joins TRBV3-1 (or the pseudogene TRBV3-2) to TRBJ2-1; weak D call: TRBD1 (6 bases). CDR1 is LGHDT and CDR2 is YNNKEL in the germline V gene (reference sequence). The CDR3 runs 14 residues. Trimming shortened V by 3 bases and J by 5 bases, and 11 bases separated the two germline ends. This chain's CDR3 is CASSHGDRHNEQFF. The CDR3 nucleotides are TGTGCCAGCAGCCACGGCGACAGGCACAATGAGCAGTTCTTC.

The CDR3 loop is CASSFFGNTEAFF. Written as DNA, the CDR3 is TGTGCCAGCAGTTTTTTCGGTAACACTGAAGCTTTCTTT. The V call is TRBV12-3 or TRBV12-4, the J call TRBJ1-1, with unresolved D. Trimming left V 3 bases short and J 2 bases short, with 7 bases between. The CDR3 is 13 amino acids.

The rearrangement links TRBV14 to TRBJ1-5, with 10 bases lining up with TRBD1. The CDR3 length is 14 residues. Germline-derived CDR1 and CDR2 are SGHDN and FVKESK. The V gene end was trimmed by 4 bases and the J gene end by 5 bases; junction bases not matched to a gene: 2. The CDR3 region has the DNA TGTGCCAGCAGCCGAGGGACAGGGGATCAGCCCCAGCATTTT. Encoded protein: CASSRGTGDQPQHF.

The chain combines TRBV18 with TRBJ1-2; D is uncertain. With 3 bases removed from V and 6 bases from J, the gap between germline ends came to 14 bases. This CDR3 has 14 residues. CDR1 is KGHSH, CDR2 LQKENI, per germline. CDR3 DNA: TGTGCCAGCTCACCTCGAGGTGGAGAGGATGGCTACACCTTC. Protein: CASSPRGGEDGYTF.

The genes are TRBV10-1 and TRBJ1-4; tentative D call: TRBD1 (6 bases). Trimming shortened V by 3 bases and J by 2 bases, and 19 bases separated the two germline ends. The CDR3 is made up of 18 amino acids. Germline lookup yields CDR1 WNHNN and CDR2 SYGVQD (reference sequence). The CDR3 region has the DNA TGCGCCAGCAGTGACCCTGGGCGGGGGGCTGTGACTAATGAAAAACTGTTTTTT. Translation gives CASSDPGRGAVTNEKLFF.

V usage is TRBV2 and J usage is TRBJ2-1; possibly TRBD2 for D (5 bases). This CDR3 region has 16 residues. V lost 8 bases, J lost 0 bases, and 17 bases lay in between. From germline, CDR1 is SNHLY and CDR2 FYNNEI. The CDR3 coding sequence is TGTGCCAGCGGTACGAGGGAACTTACCTCCTACAATGAGCAGTTCTTC. It yields the protein CASGTRELTSYNEQFF. The variable domain in full, completed from reference TRBV2 and TRBJ2-1, reads EPEVTQTPSHQVTQMGQEVILRCVPISNHLYFYWYRQILGQKVEFLVSFYNNEISEKSEIFDDQFSVERPDGSNFTLKIRSTKLEDSAMYFCASGTRELTSYNEQFFGPGTRLTVL.

This clone appeared a single time. The chain couples TRBV29-1 to TRBJ2-7; D might be TRBD1 (5 bases). V shed 4 bases and J shed 4 bases, with 11 bases lying between them. The germline V gene encodes CDR1 SQVTM and CDR2 ANQGSEA. CDR3 length equals 12 residues. CDR3 protein: CSVASGRYEQYF. CDR3 sequence (DNA): TGCAGCGTTGCCTCAGGGCGATACGAGCAGTACTTC.

The chain uses TRBV5-5 and TRBJ2-7, with D hard to call. The CDR3 runs 16 residues. CDR1 and CDR2 (germline): SGHKS, YYEKEE (reference sequence). V shed 0 bases and J shed 2 bases, with 15 bases lying between them. The CDR3 region has the DNA TGTGCCAGCAGCTTGGTACCATGGCAGGTAACCTACGAGCAGTACTTC. It yields the protein CASSLVPWQVTYEQYF.

The rearrangement uses TRBV6-5 and TRBJ2-3; 7 bases agree with TRBD1. Trimming took 6 bases from V and 4 from J; bases not matched to a gene: 4. Germline V gene data show CDR1 as MNHEY and CDR2 as SVGAGI. The CDR3 consists of 13 residues. This CDR3 reads CASRFTGADTQYF. The CDR3 nucleotides read TGTGCCAGCAGATTCACAGGGGCAGATACGCAGTATTTT.

CDR3 in amino acids: CSARGSNYGYTF. The CDR3, as DNA: TGCAGCGCGAGGGGGTCTAACTATGGCTACACCTTC. V is TRBV29-1 and J is TRBJ1-2; D is perhaps TRBD1 (6 bases). CDR3 length: 12 amino acids. Trimming pared 7 bases from V and 0 bases from J, leaving 9 bases between. Germline CDR1 SQVTM, CDR2 ANQGSEA.

The rearrangement uses TRBV15 and TRBJ1-5; no clear D. The CDR3 length is 14 residues. Per germline, CDR1 LNHNV and CDR2 YYDKDF (reference sequence). Trimming stripped 0 bases from V and 1 base from J, with 4 bases between. The CDR3 spells CATSRDTSNQPQHF. The CDR3 DNA is TGTGCCACCAGCAGAGATACAAGCAATCAGCCCCAGCATTTT.

V is TRBV6-5 and J is TRBJ2-2; no firm D call. Trimming removed 2 bases at V and 0 bases at J, with 10 bases between. In germline, CDR1 is MNHEY, CDR2 SVGAGI. CDR3 size: 16 residues. CDR3 protein: CASSYGHNANTGELFF. The CDR3 DNA follows: TGTGCCAGCAGTTACGGGCATAACGCGAACACCGGGGAGCTGTTTTTT.

The rearrangement uses TRBV3-1 (or the pseudogene TRBV3-2) and TRBJ2-5; 9 bases match TRBD2. Germline lookup yields CDR1 LGHDT and CDR2 YNNKEL (reference sequence). V was clipped by 0 bases and J by 5 bases; unmatched bases: 13. This CDR3 region has 18 residues. The CDR3 nucleotides are TGTGCCAGCAGCCAAGAGGGTTTTAGCGGGGGATCCTTCGAGACCCAGTACTTC. It yields the protein CASSQEGFSGGSFETQYF.

The chain is built from TRBV5-4 and TRBJ1-2; D possibly corresponds to TRBD1 (5 bases). Germline-derived CDR1 and CDR2 are SGHNT and YYREEE (reference sequence). V shed 0 bases and J shed 0 bases, with 12 bases lying between them. This CDR3 comprises 16 residues. CDR3 in amino acids: CASSLGILTANYGYTF. The CDR3 DNA reads TGTGCCAGCAGCTTGGGGATATTGACAGCTAACTATGGCTACACCTTC.

This clone was seen a handful of times. This chain uses TRBV25-1 with TRBJ2-3; TRBD2 matches at 7 bases. V was pared by 6 bases and J by 7 bases, with 4 bases of the junction left unmatched. This CDR3 has 12 amino acids. CDR1 and CDR2 from the germline V gene are MGHDK and SYGVNS. The CDR3 bases are TGTGCCAGCAGAGCGGGGCTGAATACGCAGTATTTT. It is translated as CASRAGLNTQYF.